Below, one TCR beta chain is given with its context. Other nucleotide sequences in the sample specify the same CDR3. Authors' analysis steps: From reference gene primer amplification, estimates of nucleated cell counts were derived. Produced via immunoSEQ multiplex PCR; TCRdb's table is partial and in-frame only. That table furnishes V, J and clone size, whereas the DNA furnished D and trimming. The sample shows about 90,000 clones, approximately 76% of them seen only once. The sample originates from a study of blood T cell repertoires in COVID-19. Whole-study context: Samples came from the United States, Italy and Spain, spanning acute and convalescent COVID-19. Sample material is recorded as cDNA or gDNA derived from T cells, B-cell-depleted T cells, or PBMCs.

Sequencing used peripheral blood. This receptor was taken from a man in his sixties or seventies with acute or convalescent COVID-19.

CDR3 bases: TGTGCCAGCAGCCCAGACAGTAACTATGGCTACACCTTC. This codes for CASSPDSNYGYTF. J is TRBJ1-2 and V is TRBV11-2, with a tentative D call TRBD1 (5 bases). Germline V gives CDR1 SGHAT, CDR2 FQNNGV. Trimming left V 5 bases short and J 1 base short, with 8 bases between. CDR3 size: 13 residues.